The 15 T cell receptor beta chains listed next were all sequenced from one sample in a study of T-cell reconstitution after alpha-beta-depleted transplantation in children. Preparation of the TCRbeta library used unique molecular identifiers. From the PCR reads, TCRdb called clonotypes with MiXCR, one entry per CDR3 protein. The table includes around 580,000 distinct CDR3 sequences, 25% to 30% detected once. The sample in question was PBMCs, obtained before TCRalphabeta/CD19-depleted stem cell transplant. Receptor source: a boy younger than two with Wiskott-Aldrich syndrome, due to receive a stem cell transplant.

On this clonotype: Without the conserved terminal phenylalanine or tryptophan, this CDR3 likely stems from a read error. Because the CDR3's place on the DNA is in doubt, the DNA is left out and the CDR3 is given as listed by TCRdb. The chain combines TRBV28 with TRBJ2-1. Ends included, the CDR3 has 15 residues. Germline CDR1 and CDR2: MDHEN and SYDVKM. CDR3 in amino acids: CASSSFSGVHFGRVI.

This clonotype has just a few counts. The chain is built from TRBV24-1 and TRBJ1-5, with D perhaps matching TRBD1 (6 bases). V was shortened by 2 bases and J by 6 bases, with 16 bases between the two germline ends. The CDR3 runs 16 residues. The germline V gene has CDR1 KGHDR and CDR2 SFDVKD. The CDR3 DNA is TGTGCCACCAGTGATTCCCGAGAAGGGGGTCTTCAGCCCCAGCATTTT. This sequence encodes CATSDSREGGLQPQHF.

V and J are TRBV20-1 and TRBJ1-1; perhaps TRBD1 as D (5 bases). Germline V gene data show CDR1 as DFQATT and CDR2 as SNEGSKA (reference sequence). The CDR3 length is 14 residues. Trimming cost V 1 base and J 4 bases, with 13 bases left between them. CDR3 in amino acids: CSARGYSGPTEAFF. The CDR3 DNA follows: TGCAGTGCTAGAGGATACTCAGGGCCCACTGAAGCTTTCTTT.

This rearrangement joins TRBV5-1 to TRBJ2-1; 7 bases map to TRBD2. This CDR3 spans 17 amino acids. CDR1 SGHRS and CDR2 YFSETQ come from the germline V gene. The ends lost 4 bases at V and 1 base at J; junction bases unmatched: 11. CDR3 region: CASSLVLGGRSYNEQFF. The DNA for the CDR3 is TGCGCCAGCAGCCTGGTTCTCGGCGGGAGATCCTACAATGAGCAGTTCTTC.

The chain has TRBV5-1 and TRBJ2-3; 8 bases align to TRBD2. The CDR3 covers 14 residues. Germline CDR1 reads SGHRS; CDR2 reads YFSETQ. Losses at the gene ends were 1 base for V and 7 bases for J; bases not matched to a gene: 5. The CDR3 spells CASSLREGVHTQYF. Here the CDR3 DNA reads TGCGCCAGCAGCTTGCGGGAGGGAGTACATACGCAGTATTTT. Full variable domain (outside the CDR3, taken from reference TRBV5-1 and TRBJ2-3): KAGVTQTPRYLIKTRGQQVTLSCSPISGHRSVSWYQQTPGQGLQFLFEYFSETQRNKGNFPGRFSGRQFSNSRSEMNVSTLELGDSALYLCASSLREGVHTQYFGPGTRLTVL.

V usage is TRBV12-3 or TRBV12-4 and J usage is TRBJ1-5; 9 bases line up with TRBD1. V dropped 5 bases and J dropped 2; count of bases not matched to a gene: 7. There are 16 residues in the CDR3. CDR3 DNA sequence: TGTGCCAGCAGTATAAGGACAGGGGCTGGCAATCAGCCCCAGCATTTT. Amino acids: CASSIRTGAGNQPQHF.

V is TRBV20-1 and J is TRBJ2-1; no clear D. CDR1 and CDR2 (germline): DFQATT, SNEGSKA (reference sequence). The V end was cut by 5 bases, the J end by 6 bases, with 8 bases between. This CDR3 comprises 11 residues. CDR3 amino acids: CSAGRSNEQFF. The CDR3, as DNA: TGCAGTGCTGGGCGCAGCAATGAGCAGTTCTTC.

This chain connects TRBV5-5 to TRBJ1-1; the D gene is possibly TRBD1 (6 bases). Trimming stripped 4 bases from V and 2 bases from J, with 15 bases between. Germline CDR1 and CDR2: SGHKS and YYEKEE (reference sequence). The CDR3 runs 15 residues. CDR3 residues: CASSGPGTKNTEAFF. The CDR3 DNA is TGTGCCAGCAGCGGGCCCGGGACAAAAAACACTGAAGCTTTCTTT. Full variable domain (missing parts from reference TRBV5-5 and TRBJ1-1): DAGVTQSPTHLIKTRGQQVTLRCSPISGHKSVSWYQQVLGQGPQFIFQYYEKEERGRGNFPDRFSARQFPNYSSELNVNALLLGDSALYLCASSGPGTKNTEAFFGQGTRLTVV.

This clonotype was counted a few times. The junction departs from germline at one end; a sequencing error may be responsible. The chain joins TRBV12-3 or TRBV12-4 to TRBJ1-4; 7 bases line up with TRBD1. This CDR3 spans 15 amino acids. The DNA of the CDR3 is TGTGCCAGCAGTATCGACAGGGATTTTAATGAAAAGCTGTTTTTT. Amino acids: CASSIDRDFNEKLFF.

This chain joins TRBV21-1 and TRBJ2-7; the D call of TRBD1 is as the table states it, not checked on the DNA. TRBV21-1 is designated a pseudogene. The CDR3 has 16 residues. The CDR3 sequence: CASSKGVRQPPVEQYF. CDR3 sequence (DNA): TGTGCCAGCAGCAAAGGGGTGCGACAGCCCCCTGTCGAGCAGTACTTC.

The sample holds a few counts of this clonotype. CDR3 protein: CSARVAGDETQYF. CDR3 coding DNA: TGCAGTGCTAGAGTCGCGGGAGATGAGACCCAGTACTTC. This chain links TRBV20-1 with TRBJ2-5; TRBD2 aligns across 7 bases. Germline loops: CDR1 DFQATT, CDR2 SNEGSKA (reference sequence). The CDR3 totals 13 residues. V shed 1 base and J 5 bases; nucleotides not matched to a gene: 4.

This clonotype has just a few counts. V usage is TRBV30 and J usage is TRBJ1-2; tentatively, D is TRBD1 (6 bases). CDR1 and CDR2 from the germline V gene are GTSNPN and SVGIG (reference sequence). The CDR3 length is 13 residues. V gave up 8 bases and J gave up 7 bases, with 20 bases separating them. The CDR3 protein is CAGNRVSVSGYTF. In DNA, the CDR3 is TGTGCCGGAAACAGGGTGAGCGTCTCTGGCTACACCTTC.

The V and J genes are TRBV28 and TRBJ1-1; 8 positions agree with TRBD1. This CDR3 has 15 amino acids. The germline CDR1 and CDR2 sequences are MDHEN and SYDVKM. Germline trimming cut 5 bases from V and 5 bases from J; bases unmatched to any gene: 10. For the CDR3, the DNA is TGTGCCAGCAGTACACTGACAGGGGAGCGTACTGAAGCTTTCTTT. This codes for CASSTLTGERTEAFF.

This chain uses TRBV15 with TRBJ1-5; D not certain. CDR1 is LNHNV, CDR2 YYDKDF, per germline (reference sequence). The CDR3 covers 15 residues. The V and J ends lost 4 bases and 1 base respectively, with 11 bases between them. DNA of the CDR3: TGTGCCACCAGCAAGGGTGAGAGGAGCAATCAGCCCCAGCATTTT. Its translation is CATSKGERSNQPQHF.

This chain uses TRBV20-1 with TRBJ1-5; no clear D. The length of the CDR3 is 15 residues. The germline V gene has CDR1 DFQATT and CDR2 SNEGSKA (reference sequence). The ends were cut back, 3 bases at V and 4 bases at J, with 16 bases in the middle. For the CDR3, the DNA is TGCAGTGCTAGGGATGGGAGGCAGGTAAATCAGCCCCAGCATTTT. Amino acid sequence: CSARDGRQVNQPQHF.